Presented here are 21 T cell receptor beta chains from one specimen sequenced in a study of Tregs in tolerant kidney transplant recipients. Measured with immunoSEQ multiplex PCR; TCRdb has only the in-frame clones, and not every one. This listing includes about 14,000 clones. Related graft donors supplied nonmyeloablative bone marrow transplants, and mixed chimerism was transient. This specimen was CD8+ T cells from blood (PBMCs), taken 6 months after the transplant. These receptors all come from a human patient who received a combined kidney and bone marrow transplant. The graft donor may have contributed some T cells.

Note on this clone: The DNA ends 3 residues before the CDR3 does, and the rest of the CDR3 is filled in from the germline J gene. The gene calls are TRBV18 and TRBJ2-2; D is unresolved. CDR3 length: 14 amino acids. V was pared by 6 bases and J by 6 bases, with 14 bases between. Germline V gives CDR1 KGHSH, CDR2 LQKENI. CDR3 DNA (partial): TGTGCCAGCTCCACGGTTGAAAACCCCGGGGAG. Residues: CASSTVENPGE. The full CDR3 is CASSTVENPGELFF.

A note on this clone: The read falls 3 residues short of the CDR3 end, and the missing part is taken from the germline J gene. The chain recombines TRBV5-1 with TRBJ2-7; tentatively, D is TRBD2 (6 bases). This CDR3 is 14 amino acids long. The germline gives CDR1 SGHRS, CDR2 YFSETQ. Deletions cut 4 bases from V and 6 bases from J, with 17 bases between. The CDR3 bases that were read are TGCGCCAGCAGCCCACCGGGGGAAGGGATCGAG. Encoded protein: CASSPPGEGIE. The entire CDR3 protein is CASSPPGEGIEQYF.

A remark on this clone: The sequenced fragment ends 3 residues before the CDR3 boundary, so the rest is inferred from the germline J gene. The J gene is TRBJ2-7, the V gene TRBV11-3, with D hard to call. Germline V gene data show CDR1 as SGHNT and CDR2 as YENEEA. V dropped 4 bases and J dropped 6 bases, with 10 bases sitting between them. There are 12 residues in the CDR3. The CDR3 DNA, read in part, is TGTGCCAGCAGCTATAAAGGTGGCGAG. It codes for CASSYKGGE. The CDR3 reads in full as CASSYKGGEQYF.

As to this clone: The read terminates 3 residues before the CDR3 end, so the remaining end is supplied by the germline J gene. The rearrangement joins TRBV14 to TRBJ2-7, with 13 bases lining up with TRBD2. The V and J ends lost 4 bases and 4 bases, in that order; junction bases with no gene match: 1. The CDR3 has 14 residues. Germline V lookup: CDR1 SGHDN, CDR2 FVKESK. The CDR3 loop reads CASSPGLAGYEQYF. The sequenced part of the CDR3 DNA is TGTGCCAGCAGCCCGGGACTAGCGGGATACGAG.

Details on this clone: The observed sequence ends 3 residues before the CDR3 terminus, with the missing tail filled in from the germline J gene. This sequence joins TRBV6-1 and TRBJ2-7; tentative D call: TRBD1 (8 bases). This CDR3 region has 15 residues. Germline CDR1 reads MNHNS; CDR2 reads SASEGT. The V end was cut by 1 base, the J end by 2 bases, with 12 bases between. The part of the CDR3 DNA that was read is TGTGCCAGCAGTGAAGAAACAGGGGGGGCCTACGAG. The encoded protein is CASSEETGGAYE. The entire CDR3 is CASSEETGGAYEQYF.

CDR3 residues: CASRSSGGADADTQYF. CDR3 DNA (partial): TGTGCCAGCAGGAGTAGCGGGGGGGCCGATGCAGATACG. V is TRBV2 and J is TRBJ2-3, with 11 bases matching TRBD2. The CDR3 end lies 3 residues beyond the end of the read and is filled in from the germline J gene. Germline CDR1 SNHLY, CDR2 FYNNEI. The length of the CDR3 is 16 residues. Trimming cost V 6 bases and J 4 bases; bases outside gene matches: 9.

As regards this clone: Coverage ceases 3 residues before the CDR3 finishes, and the germline J gene fills in the end. This chain joins TRBV10-3 and TRBJ1-2; no reliable D call. From germline, CDR1 is ENHRY and CDR2 SYGVKD. The CDR3 consists of 12 residues. The CDR3 loop is CAISEMLDDYTF. CDR3 bases read: TGTGCCATCAGTGAAATGCTAGACGAC.

With regard to this clone: From the germline J gene comes the end of the CDR3, since the read stops 3 residues before it. The chain recombines TRBV5-1 with TRBJ2-5; tentatively, D is TRBD1 (6 bases). The V end lost 2 bases, the J end lost 2 bases, and 13 bases lay between the germline ends. The length of the CDR3 is 15 residues. Germline V lookup: CDR1 SGHRS, CDR2 YFSETQ. The CDR3: CASSFLRQDQETQYF. The sequenced part of the CDR3 DNA is TGCGCCAGCAGCTTCCTAAGACAGGATCAAGAGACC.

Worth noting for this clone: The read terminates 3 residues before the CDR3 end, so the remaining end is supplied by the germline J gene. The chain links TRBV6-2 or TRBV6-3 to TRBJ2-5; possible D gene TRBD2, 6 bases. The CDR3 is made up of 14 amino acids. Trimming took 0 bases from V and 5 from J, leaving 10 bases between them. Germline V gene sequence: CDR1 MNHEY, CDR2 SVGEGT. CDR3 DNA, as far as it was read: TGTGCCAGCAGTTACTCCTGGGGGGAGGAGACC. This encodes CASSYSWGEET. In full, the CDR3 reads CASSYSWGEETQYF.

Worth noting for this clone: The read comes to an end 3 residues before the CDR3 does, leaving the germline J gene to fill in the end. The rearrangement uses TRBV20-1 and TRBJ2-2, with D perhaps TRBD2 (7 bases). Between the trimmed V and J ends, which lost 7 bases and 4 bases, there was a span of 16 bases. This CDR3 has 14 amino acids. The V gene's germline CDR1 is DFQATT and CDR2 SNEGSKA (reference sequence). CDR3 sequence reads: CSGMSGGTTGELFF. The sequenced CDR3 bases are TGCAGTGGGATGTCGGGGGGCACCACCGGGGAG.

In regard to this clone: The CDR3 is cut off 3 residues early in the read; its end comes from the germline J gene. The chain is built from TRBV7-6 and TRBJ2-5; unclear D gene. CDR1 is SGHVS and CDR2 is FNYEAQ in the germline V gene. V was cut by 2 bases and J by 7 bases, with 5 bases left in between. The CDR3 contains 11 residues. The CDR3 bases that were read are TGTGCCAGCAGCTTAACGGGGACC. Its translation is CASSLTGT. The entire CDR3 is CASSLTGTQYF.

In the case of this clone: The read ends 3 residues early relative to the CDR3; the germline J gene fills the gap. The J gene is TRBJ1-5, the V gene TRBV5-6; TRBD1 is a possible D gene (5 bases). Deletions cut 6 bases from V and 6 bases from J, with 13 bases between. There are 13 residues in the CDR3. Looked up from germline, CDR1 is SGHDT and CDR2 is YYEEEE. The CDR3 reads CASTIGGGQPQHF. The CDR3 bases that were read are TGTGCCAGCACCATCGGGGGGGGTCAGCCC.

A remark on this clone: The read is 3 residues too short to cover the CDR3 end, so that end is filled in from the germline J gene. The J gene is TRBJ2-1, the V gene TRBV9; TRBD2 matches at 11 bases. Germline CDR1 and CDR2: SGDLS and YYNGEE. The CDR3 contains 18 residues. With 4 bases clipped from V and 0 bases from J, the junction kept 9 bases outside the gene matches. CDR3 sequence: CASSSGLAASSSYNEQFF. CDR3 DNA, as far as it was read: TGTGCCAGCAGCTCGGGACTAGCGGCCTCGAGCTCCTACAATGAG.

Comments on this clone: The read gets to within 3 residues of the CDR3 end, and the germline J gene fills in the rest. The chain carries TRBV20-1 and TRBJ2-2; perhaps TRBD1 as D (5 bases). Trimming shortened V by 6 bases and J by 5 bases, and 10 bases separated the two germline ends. The CDR3 has 12 residues. Germline values: CDR1 DFQATT, CDR2 SNEGSKA (reference sequence). Partial CDR3 DNA: TGCAGTGCCCCAAGACAGACCGGGGAG. Amino acids: CSAPRQTGE. The whole CDR3 sequence is CSAPRQTGELFF.

A remark on this clone: The read is 3 residues too short to cover the CDR3 end, so that end is filled in from the germline J gene. The chain uses TRBV13 and TRBJ2-7; TRBD2 agrees at 10 bases. The germline gives CDR1 PRHDT, CDR2 FYEKMQ (reference sequence). The CDR3 length is 17 residues. V trimming: 4 bases; J trimming: 5 bases; junction bases outside the gene matches: 14. The part of the CDR3 DNA that was read is TGTGCCAGCAGCTCCGGACTAGCGGCTCCTTTAGGACACGAG. This gives the protein CASSSGLAAPLGHE. The CDR3 in its entirety is CASSSGLAAPLGHEQYF.

With regard to this clone: Read sequence stops 3 residues before the CDR3 end, and the germline J gene provides the missing end. J is TRBJ2-1 and V is TRBV6-1; no reliable D call. Germline assignment: CDR1 MNHNS and CDR2 SASEGT. The CDR3 spans 13 residues. V lost 1 base, J lost 6 bases, and 7 bases lay in between. Partial CDR3 DNA: TGTGCCAGCAGTGAAGTCCCGGGCAATGAG. Encoded protein: CASSEVPGNE. The CDR3 in full is CASSEVPGNEQFF.

As regards this clone: The read ends 3 residues early relative to the CDR3; the germline J gene fills the gap. The rearrangement links TRBV6-2 or TRBV6-3 to TRBJ1-5; maybe TRBD1 (5 bases). The length of the CDR3 is 15 residues. V lost 1 base to trimming and J lost 9 bases, with 16 bases between them. The V gene's germline CDR1 is MNHEY and CDR2 SVGEGT. The CDR3 sequence: CASSYWTWEVLPQHF. The CDR3 DNA, read in part, is TGTGCCAGCAGTTACTGGACATGGGAGGTATTGCCC.

As regards this clone: Read sequence stops 3 residues before the CDR3 end, and the germline J gene provides the missing end. V usage is TRBV7-4 and J usage is TRBJ2-7; the D gene is possibly TRBD2 (7 bases). The V end was cut by 9 bases, the J end by 3 bases, with 24 bases between. The CDR3 has 16 amino acids. Looked up from germline, CDR1 is SGHVT and CDR2 is SQSDAQ. The sequenced CDR3 bases are TGTGCCAGAATTAGGGGGGGAGGAGGAGGAAGCTACGAG. Translated: CARIRGGGGGSYE. The entire CDR3 reads CARIRGGGGGSYEQYF.

About this clone itself: The read ends 3 residues shy of where the CDR3 ends; the end is completed using the germline J gene. The sample carries other DNA sequences with the same CDR3. The chain joins TRBV7-2 to TRBJ2-7; 12 bases map to TRBD2. Germline V gene lookup returns CDR1 SGHTA and CDR2 FQGNSA. There are 15 residues in the CDR3. J gave up 6 bases and V 4 bases, and 7 bases lay outside the gene matches. Here the CDR3 reads CASSYGLAGSLEQYF. The sequenced part of the CDR3 DNA is TGTGCCAGCAGCTATGGACTAGCGGGGTCTCTCGAG.

In regard to this clone: At one end, the junction sequence differs from germline, possibly due to a read error. With the read ending 3 residues before the CDR3 end, the germline J gene is used to fill in that end. This chain joins TRBV5-8 and TRBJ2-2; D is uncertain. Germline CDR1 SGHTS, CDR2 YDEGEE. This CDR3 has 15 amino acids. CDR3 bases read: TGTGCCAGCAGCTTGAGACTTTTCAACATCGGGGAG. It codes for CASSLRLFNIGE. The entire CDR3 protein is CASSLRLFNIGELFF.

Concerning this clone: The read ends 3 residues early relative to the CDR3; the germline J gene fills the gap. The rearrangement links TRBV7-8 to TRBJ1-1; TRBD1 agrees at 9 bases. The CDR3 loop spans 13 amino acids. The germline CDR1 and CDR2 sequences are SGHVS and FQNEAQ. CDR3 amino acids: CASSPDRGSEAFF. CDR3 DNA, as far as it was read: TGTGCCAGCAGCCCCGACAGGGGGTCGGAA.